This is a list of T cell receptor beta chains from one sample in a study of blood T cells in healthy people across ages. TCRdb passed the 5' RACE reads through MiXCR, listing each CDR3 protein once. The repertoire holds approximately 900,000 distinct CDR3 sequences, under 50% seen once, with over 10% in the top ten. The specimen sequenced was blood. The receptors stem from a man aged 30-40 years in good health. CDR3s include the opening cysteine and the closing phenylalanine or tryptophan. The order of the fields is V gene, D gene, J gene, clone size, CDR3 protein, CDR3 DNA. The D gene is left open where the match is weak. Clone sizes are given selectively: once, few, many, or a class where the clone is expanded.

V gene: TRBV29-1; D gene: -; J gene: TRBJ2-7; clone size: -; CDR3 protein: CSVVGVKGEQYF; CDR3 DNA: TGCAGCGTTGTCGGGGTAAAGGGCGAGCAGTACTTC
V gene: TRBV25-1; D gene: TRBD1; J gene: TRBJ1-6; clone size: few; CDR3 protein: CASSDGDRYNSPLHF; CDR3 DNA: TGTGCCAGCAGTGATGGGGACAGGTATAATTCACCCCTCCACTTT
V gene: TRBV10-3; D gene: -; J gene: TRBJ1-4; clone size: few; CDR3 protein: CAISGLAGHNEKLFF; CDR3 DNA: TGTGCCATCAGTGGTTTGGCAGGACATAATGAAAAACTGTTTTTT
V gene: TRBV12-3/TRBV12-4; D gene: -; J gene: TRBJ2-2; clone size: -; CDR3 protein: CASSPLRGAGELFF; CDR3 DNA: TGTGCCAGCAGTCCATTGAGAGGTGCCGGGGAGCTGTTTTTT
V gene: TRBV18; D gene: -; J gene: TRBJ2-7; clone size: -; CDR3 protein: CASSGSVYEQYF; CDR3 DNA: TGTGCCAGCTCAGGGTCGGTTTACGAGCAGTACTTC
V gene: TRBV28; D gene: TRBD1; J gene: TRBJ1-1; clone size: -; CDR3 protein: CASRSGTGKAFF; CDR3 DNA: TGTGCCAGCCGAAGTGGGACAGGTAAAGCTTTCTTT
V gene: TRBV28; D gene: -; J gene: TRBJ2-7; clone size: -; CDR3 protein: CASSSLRRQYF; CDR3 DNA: TGTGCCAGCAGTTCACTCCGACGGCAGTACTTC
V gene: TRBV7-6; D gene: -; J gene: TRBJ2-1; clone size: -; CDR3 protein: CASSLSGPANNEQFF; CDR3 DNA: TGTGCCAGCAGCTTATCCGGGCCAGCCAACAATGAGCAGTTCTTC
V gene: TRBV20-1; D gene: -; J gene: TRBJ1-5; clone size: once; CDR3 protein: CSARGGVQPQHF; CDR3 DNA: TGCAGTGCCAGAGGTGGAGTTCAGCCCCAGCATTTT
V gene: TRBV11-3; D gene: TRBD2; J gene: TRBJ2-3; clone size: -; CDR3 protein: CASSVLAGGQYTQYF; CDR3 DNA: TGTGCCAGCAGCGTACTAGCGGGGGGGCAATATACGCAGTATTTT
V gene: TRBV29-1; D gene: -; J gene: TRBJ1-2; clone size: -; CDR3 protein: CSVAGRVNYGYTF; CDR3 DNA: TGCAGCGTTGCGGGCAGGGTCAACTATGGCTACACCTTC
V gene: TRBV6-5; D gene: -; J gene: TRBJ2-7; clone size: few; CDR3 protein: CASSYSWAGEAYEQYF; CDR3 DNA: TGTGCCAGCAGTTACTCCTGGGCAGGAGAAGCCTACGAGCAGTACTTC
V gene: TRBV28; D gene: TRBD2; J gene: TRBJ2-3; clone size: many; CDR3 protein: CASLDSGGLSTDTQYF; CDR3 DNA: TGTGCCAGCTTAGATAGCGGGGGCCTCTCCACAGATACGCAGTATTTT
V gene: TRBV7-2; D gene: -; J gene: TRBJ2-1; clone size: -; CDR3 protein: CASSLEQGGLGEQFF; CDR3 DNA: TGTGCCAGCAGCTTAGAGCAGGGGGGCTTGGGAGAGCAGTTCTTC
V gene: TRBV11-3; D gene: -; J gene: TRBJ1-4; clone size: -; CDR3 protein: CASSLDLAANNEKLFF; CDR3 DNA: TGTGCCAGCAGCTTAGATTTGGCGGCGAATAATGAAAAACTGTTTTTT
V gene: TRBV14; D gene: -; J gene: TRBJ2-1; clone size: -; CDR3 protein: CASSQDGGFSYNEQFF; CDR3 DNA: TGTGCCAGCAGCCAAGATGGAGGTTTTTCCTACAATGAGCAGTTCTTC
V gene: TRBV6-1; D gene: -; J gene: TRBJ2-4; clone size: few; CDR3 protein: CASSESSLAKNIQYF; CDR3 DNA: TGTGCCAGCAGTGAAAGCAGCCTAGCCAAAAACATTCAGTACTTC
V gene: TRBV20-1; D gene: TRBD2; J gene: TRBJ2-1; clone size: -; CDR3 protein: CSASAGVVSYNEQFF; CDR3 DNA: TGCAGTGCTAGTGCGGGGGTGGTCTCCTACAATGAGCAGTTCTTC
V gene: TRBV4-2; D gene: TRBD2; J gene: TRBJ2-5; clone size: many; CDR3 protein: CASSQGSSGGLQETQYF; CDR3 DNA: TGTGCCAGCAGCCAAGGCTCTAGCGGGGGGCTGCAAGAGACCCAGTACTTC
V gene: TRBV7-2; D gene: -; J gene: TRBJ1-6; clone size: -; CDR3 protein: CASSPQGISNSPLHF; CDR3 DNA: TGTGCCAGCAGCCCACAGGGAATAAGTAATTCACCCCTCCACTTT
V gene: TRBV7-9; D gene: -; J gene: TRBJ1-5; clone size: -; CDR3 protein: CASKGEYNQPQHF; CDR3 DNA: TGTGCCAGCAAGGGGGAGTACAATCAGCCCCAGCATTTT
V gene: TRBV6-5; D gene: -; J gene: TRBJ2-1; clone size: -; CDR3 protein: CASSNSGGSHEQFF; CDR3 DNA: TGTGCCAGCAGTAATAGCGGAGGGTCCCATGAGCAGTTCTTC
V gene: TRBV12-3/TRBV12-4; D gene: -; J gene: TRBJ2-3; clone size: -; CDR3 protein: CASSRGDTDTQYF; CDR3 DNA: TGTGCCAGCAGTAGGGGGGACACAGATACGCAGTATTTT
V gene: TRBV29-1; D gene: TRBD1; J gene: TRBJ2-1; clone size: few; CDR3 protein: CSVTDGDRGFF; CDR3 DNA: TGCAGCGTTACGGATGGGGACAGGGGGTTCTTC
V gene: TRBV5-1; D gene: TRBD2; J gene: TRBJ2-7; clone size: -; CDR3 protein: CASSSGTSDVKEQYF; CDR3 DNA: TGCGCCAGCAGCTCTGGGACTAGTGACGTGAAGGAGCAGTACTTC
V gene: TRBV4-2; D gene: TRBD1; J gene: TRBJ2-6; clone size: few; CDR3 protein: CASSQVPGQGRSGANVLTF; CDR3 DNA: TGTGCCAGCAGCCAAGTGCCAGGACAGGGTAGGTCTGGGGCCAACGTCCTGACTTTC
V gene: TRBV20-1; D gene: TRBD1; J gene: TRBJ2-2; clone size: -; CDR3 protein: CSARDTGGLYTGELFF; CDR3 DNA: TGCAGTGCTAGAGACACAGGGGGCTTGTACACCGGGGAGCTGTTTTTT
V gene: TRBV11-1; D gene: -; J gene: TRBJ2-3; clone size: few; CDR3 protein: CASSSQPPDTQYF; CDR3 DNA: TGTGCCAGCAGCTCGCAACCCCCAGATACGCAGTATTTT
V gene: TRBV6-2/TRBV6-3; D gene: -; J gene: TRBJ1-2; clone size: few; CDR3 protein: CASRGGGEFYGYTF; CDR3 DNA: TGTGCCAGCCGTGGTGGAGGCGAATTCTATGGCTACACCTTC